One sample yielded the 27 T cell receptor beta chains listed below, sequenced in a study of metastatic and nonmetastatic thyroid tumors. All patients were untreated before thyroid surgery. TCRdb used MiXCR to call clones anew from the PCR reads. The sample comprises over 10,000 clones, around a third of which are singletons, and around 12% rests with the top ten. The sequenced sample was tumor tissue. All receptors derive from a male donor with papillary thyroid cancer or a benign thyroid nodule (not recorded which). Some clones in this sample may be carry-over from other donors' samples.

This chain connects TRBV6-1 to TRBJ2-3, with D tentatively TRBD2 (5 bases). Trimming took off 1 base at V and 4 bases at J, with 12 bases between the two ends. This CDR3 has 15 residues. Germline V CDR1 and CDR2: MNHNS, SASEGT. CDR3 nucleotide sequence: TGTGCCAGCAGTGAAGGCCAAGGTAGCGCAGATACGCAGTATTTT. Translated, it gives CASSEGQGSADTQYF.

Only a few counts were recorded for this clone. The junction does not match germline at one end; this may be a read error. The chain is built from TRBV19 and TRBJ2-5; the D gene is possibly TRBD2 (6 bases). Germline V gene data show CDR1 as LNHDA and CDR2 as SQIVND (reference sequence). The CDR3 spans 14 residues. This CDR3 is CASSRRLAQETQYF. The CDR3 DNA is TGTGCGAGTAGTAGGCGTCTAGCGCAAGAGACCCAGTACTTC.

Sample share makes this clone medium-sized. V and J are TRBV18 and TRBJ2-7; D may be TRBD1 (6 bases). V lost 2 bases and J 2 bases, leaving 13 bases between the germline ends. This CDR3 comprises 15 residues. Germline V gives CDR1 KGHSH, CDR2 LQKENI. CDR3 in DNA: TGTGCCAGCTCACCAACAGGGATACCACCCTACGAGCAGTACTTC. Translated: CASSPTGIPPYEQYF.

The chain employs TRBV13 and TRBJ2-3, with D possibly matching TRBD2 (6 bases). Per germline, CDR1 PRHDT and CDR2 FYEKMQ (reference sequence). The CDR3 is 15 amino acids. With 2 bases removed from V and 0 bases from J, the gap between germline ends came to 9 bases. CDR3 in DNA: TGTGCCAGCAGCTTACGAGGAGGGAGCACAGATACGCAGTATTTT. Protein sequence: CASSLRGGSTDTQYF.

The rearrangement uses TRBV27 and TRBJ1-6; D is uncertain. Germline V lookup: CDR1 MNHEY, CDR2 SMNVEV (reference sequence). The CDR3 runs to 18 residues. V lost 6 bases and J lost 0, with 18 bases in between. The CDR3, as DNA: TGTGCCAGCAGACCCTCAGAGAGCTTCTCCTCCTATAATTCACCCCTCCACTTT. Its protein product is CASRPSESFSSYNSPLHF.

The rearrangement joins TRBV7-8 to TRBJ2-2, with TRBD2 matching over 9 bases. After removal of 4 bases from V and 7 bases from J, the junction contained 13 bases not matched to a gene. Germline V gives CDR1 SGHVS, CDR2 FQNEAQ. The CDR3 runs to 17 residues. CDR3 in amino acids: CASSSLAGGPLGGELFF. The CDR3, as DNA: TGTGCCAGCAGCTCCCTCGCGGGGGGGCCTCTCGGCGGGGAGCTGTTTTTT. The full variable domain, rest sourced from reference TRBV7-8 and TRBJ2-2, is GAGVSQSPRYKVAKRGQDVALRCDPISGHVSLFWYQQALGQGPEFLTYFQNEAQLDKSGLPSDRFFAERPEGSVSTLKIQRTQQEDSAVYLCASSSLAGGPLGGELFFGEGSRLTVL.

The rearrangement joins TRBV4-2 to TRBJ2-7; no clear D. Germline loops: CDR1 LGHNA, CDR2 YNFKEQ. The CDR3 is 17 amino acids. The V gene lost 2 bases and the J gene lost 0 bases, with 17 bases spanning the gap. The CDR3 reads CASSQPTMDRSSYEQYF. DNA for the CDR3: TGTGCCAGCAGCCAACCAACGATGGACCGAAGCTCCTACGAGCAGTACTTC.

The V and J genes are TRBV30 and TRBJ1-2; 7 bases fit TRBD1. Germline CDR1 is GTSNPN and CDR2 is SVGIG (reference sequence). Losses at the gene ends were 2 bases for V and 4 bases for J; bases not matched to a gene: 1. This CDR3 is 12 amino acids long. The CDR3, as DNA: TGTGCCTGGAGTTACAGGGGCTATGGCTACACCTTC. The encoded protein is CAWSYRGYGYTF.

V usage is TRBV6-2 or TRBV6-3 and J usage is TRBJ1-2; tentatively, D is TRBD1 (5 bases). The CDR3 has 19 amino acids. V was trimmed by 8 bases and J by 0 bases, leaving 28 bases between them. Germline loops: CDR1 MNHEY, CDR2 SVGEGT. The CDR3 sequence: CASSPLRSTGELANYGYTF. The CDR3, as DNA: TGTGCCAGCTCCCCCCTCCGGTCGACGGGGGAATTGGCTAACTATGGCTACACCTTC.

The chain links TRBV9 to TRBJ2-7, with a weak D call TRBD1 (6 bases). Germline values: CDR1 SGDLS, CDR2 YYNGEE. CDR3 length: 15 residues. Trimming removed 0 bases at V and 2 bases at J, with 12 bases between. The CDR3 coding sequence is TGTGCCAGCAGCGTAGGGTGGACAGAGACCTACGAGCAGTACTTC. Its protein is CASSVGWTETYEQYF.

This clone is labeled medium-sized. The J gene is TRBJ1-4, the V gene TRBV27, with 7 nucleotides matching TRBD1. V lost 2 bases and J lost 3; bases outside the gene matches: 3. The CDR3 runs 15 residues. Germline V gives CDR1 MNHEY, CDR2 SMNVEV (reference sequence). Here the CDR3 DNA reads TGTGCCAGCAGTTTAGGACAGGACCCTAATGAAAAACTGTTTTTT. Its protein product is CASSLGQDPNEKLFF.

This clone was seen many times. A much larger clone lies one base from this, so it may be a read error. The same CDR3 also results from other DNA sequences found in this sample. The genes are TRBV2 and TRBJ1-1, with D uncertain. Per germline, CDR1 SNHLY and CDR2 FYNNEI. The CDR3 loop spans 15 amino acids. With 6 bases removed from V and 3 bases from J, the gap between germline ends came to 17 bases. The DNA for the CDR3 is TGTGCCAGCAGCCTCCCCGGACGGGCGGACACTGAAGCTTTCTTT. This translates into CASSLPGRADTEAFF.

This clone was observed a single time. The CDR3 DNA reads as TGCAGTGCTAGCGTGGAGTCCAGCCAAGAGACCCAGTACTTC. This codes for CSASVESSQETQYF. The chain employs TRBV20-1 and TRBJ2-5; no definite D call. Germline-derived CDR1 and CDR2 are DFQATT and SNEGSKA (reference sequence). V lost 3 bases and J 1 base, leaving 12 bases between the germline ends. This CDR3 has 14 amino acids.

The V gene is TRBV19, the J gene TRBJ2-7, with D perhaps matching TRBD1 (6 bases). This CDR3 contains 12 residues. V was clipped by 6 bases and J by 3 bases, with 9 bases between them. Germline loops: CDR1 LNHDA, CDR2 SQIVND (reference sequence). DNA for the CDR3: TGTGCCAGTAGGGGGGACATCTACGAGCAGTACTTC. Amino acids: CASRGDIYEQYF.

The rearrangement joins TRBV6-5 to TRBJ2-2, with D hard to call. The CDR3 has 14 residues. Germline CDR1 is MNHEY and CDR2 is SVGAGI. V gave up 6 bases and J gave up 0 bases, with 8 bases separating them. For the CDR3, the DNA is TGTGCCAGCAGGTACGCAGCGAACACCGGGGAGCTGTTTTTT. Protein product: CASRYAANTGELFF.

This clone is medium-sized (0.01 to 0.1%) in the sample. The chain recombines TRBV28 with TRBJ2-3, with unresolved D. The CDR3 extends over 18 amino acids. V was cut by 3 bases and J by 1 base, with 20 bases left in between. CDR1 and CDR2 from the germline V gene are MDHEN and SYDVKM. This chain's CDR3 is CASSLGFGRVKGTDTQYF. Here the CDR3 DNA reads TGTGCCAGCAGTTTGGGATTTGGTCGGGTAAAGGGCACAGATACGCAGTATTTT.

The chain recombines TRBV11-2 with TRBJ2-7; D is undetermined. The length of the CDR3 is 13 residues. Germline-derived CDR1 and CDR2 are SGHAT and FQNNGV. Deletions cut 3 bases from V and 0 bases from J, with 6 bases between. The CDR3 reads CASSLDVSYEQYF. The CDR3, as DNA: TGTGCCAGCAGCTTGGACGTCTCCTACGAGCAGTACTTC.

The chain combines TRBV11-2 with TRBJ2-5; D is unresolved. Trimming took 5 bases from V and 5 from J, leaving 6 bases between them. CDR1 is SGHAT, CDR2 FQNNGV, per germline. The CDR3 is 11 residues long. CDR3 in DNA: TGTGCCAGCAGCCCGAGGGAGACCCAGTACTTC. The encoded protein is CASSPRETQYF.

The chain carries TRBV9 and TRBJ2-3; 10 nucleotides match TRBD2. V was pared by 4 bases and J by 0 bases, with 5 bases of the junction left unmatched. The CDR3 totals 16 residues. Per the germline V gene, CDR1 is SGDLS and CDR2 is YYNGEE. In nucleotides, the CDR3 is TGTGCCAGCAGCCCGGGACTAGCGTCTAGCACAGATACGCAGTATTTT. Protein sequence: CASSPGLASSTDTQYF.

On this clone itself: One junction end does not reproduce the germline sequence, and a read error may be involved. The rearrangement links TRBV4-2 to TRBJ2-7; D gene ambiguous. Germline CDR1 LGHNA, CDR2 YNFKEQ. CDR3 size: 14 residues. CDR3 sequence: CASSQDPSSCEQYF. The CDR3 bases are TGTGCCAGCAGCCAAGACCCCTCGTCCTGCGAGCAGTACTTC.

The V and J genes are TRBV30 and TRBJ2-7; D gene uncertain. The CDR3 consists of 11 residues. CDR1 and CDR2 from the germline V gene are GTSNPN and SVGIG (reference sequence). V was clipped by 1 base and J by 2 bases, with 3 bases between them. In DNA form, the CDR3 reads TGTGCCTGGAGTGACGCCTACGAGCAGTACTTC. It is translated as CAWSDAYEQYF.

This clone is deemed medium-sized. The V call is TRBV10-3, the J call TRBJ2-3; 8 positions match TRBD1. The ends lost 8 bases at V and 10 bases at J; junction bases unmatched: 17. CDR1 is ENHRY, CDR2 SYGVKD, per germline. The length of the CDR3 is 15 residues. The CDR3 DNA follows: TGTGCCATCGGGAGATCGGACAGGGCTGCCGACGCGCAGTATTTT. Translation: CAIGRSDRAADAQYF.

This clone appeared a few times. This chain joins TRBV6-1 and TRBJ1-4; D is perhaps TRBD1 (5 bases). The V and J ends lost 6 bases and 7 bases respectively, with 15 bases between them. CDR3 length equals 14 residues. The germline CDR1 and CDR2 sequences are MNHNS and SASEGT. The CDR3, as DNA: TGTGCCAGCAGGGGGGGGGAGTATAGTGAAAAACTGTTTTTT. Amino acids: CASRGGEYSEKLFF.

This rearrangement joins TRBV7-9 to TRBJ1-1, with a weak D call TRBD1 (5 bases). V was clipped by 1 base and J by 5 bases, with 11 bases between them. This CDR3 has 14 residues. Germline V gives CDR1 SEHNR, CDR2 FQNEAQ (reference sequence). In nucleotides, the CDR3 is TGTGCCAGCAGCTTAGGAGGGGAGGGGACTGAAGCTTTCTTT. Protein sequence: CASSLGGEGTEAFF.

The chain employs TRBV7-9 and TRBJ2-1, with a weak D call TRBD2 (6 bases). This CDR3 is 14 amino acids long. Germline V gene lookup returns CDR1 SEHNR and CDR2 FQNEAQ (reference sequence). Trimming took 6 bases from V and 9 from J, leaving 18 bases between them. CDR3 nucleotides: TGTGCCAGCAGGACTGGGACTTACTTGAGTGAGCAGTTCTTC. This encodes CASRTGTYLSEQFF.

This clone was counted a few times. The rearrangement uses TRBV6-1 and TRBJ2-5; 10 bases are a match to TRBD2. Germline CDR1 is MNHNS and CDR2 is SASEGT. This CDR3 has 15 residues. Trimming took 8 bases from V and 2 from J; bases not matched to a gene: 8. The CDR3 nucleotides are TGTGCCAGCTCTCACGGACTAGCGGTACAAGAGACCCAGTACTTC. Translation gives CASSHGLAVQETQYF.

This clone was detected a few times. The chain recombines TRBV12-3 or TRBV12-4 with TRBJ1-2, with TRBD1 matching 8 bases. The V segment lost 3 bases and the J segment 1 base; nucleotides outside the gene matches: 10. The CDR3 has 17 amino acids. The CDR3 DNA reads TGTGCCAGCAGTTTTGAGACAGGGGAACTATTTAACTATGGCTACACCTTC. This translates into CASSFETGELFNYGYTF.